This T cell receptor (beta chain) comes out of a study of T cell responses to AZD1222 COVID-19 vaccine. Details on this clone: No antigen is known for it.

Points from the study as a whole: White British ancestry dominated among donors, who included more females, and clonal diversity was possibly underestimated.

Produced via immunoSEQ multiplex PCR; TCRdb's table is partial and in-frame only. The sample yields about 120,000 clones, around 90% seen once. V gave up 4 bases and J gave up 6 bases, with 7 bases separating them. This CDR3 contains 11 residues. The chain combines TRBV12-3 or TRBV12-4 with TRBJ2-7; no definite D call. Sequenced material: peripheral blood, taken on day 0 of AZD1222 vaccination. This sequence was found in an adult in good health. The CDR3 sequence is CASSSYSEQYF. The CDR3 coding sequence is TGTGCCAGCAGTTCATACTCCGAGCAGTACTTC.